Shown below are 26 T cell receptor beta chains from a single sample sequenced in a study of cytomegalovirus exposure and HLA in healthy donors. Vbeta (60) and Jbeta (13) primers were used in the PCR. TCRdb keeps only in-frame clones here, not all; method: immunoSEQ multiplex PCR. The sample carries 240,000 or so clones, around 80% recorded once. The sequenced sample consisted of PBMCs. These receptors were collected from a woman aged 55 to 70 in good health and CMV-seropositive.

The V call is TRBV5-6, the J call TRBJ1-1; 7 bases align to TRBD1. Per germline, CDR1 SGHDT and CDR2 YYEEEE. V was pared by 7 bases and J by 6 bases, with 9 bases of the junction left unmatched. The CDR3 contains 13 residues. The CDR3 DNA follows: TGTGCCAGCGGGCCACAGGGGTACGCTGAAGCTTTCTTT. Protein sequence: CASGPQGYAEAFF.

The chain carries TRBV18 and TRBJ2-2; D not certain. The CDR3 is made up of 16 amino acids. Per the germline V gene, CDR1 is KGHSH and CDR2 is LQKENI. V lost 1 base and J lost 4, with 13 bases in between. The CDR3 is CASSPLVLASTGELFF. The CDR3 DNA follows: TGTGCCAGCTCACCACTTGTTTTAGCTTCCACCGGGGAGCTGTTTTTT.

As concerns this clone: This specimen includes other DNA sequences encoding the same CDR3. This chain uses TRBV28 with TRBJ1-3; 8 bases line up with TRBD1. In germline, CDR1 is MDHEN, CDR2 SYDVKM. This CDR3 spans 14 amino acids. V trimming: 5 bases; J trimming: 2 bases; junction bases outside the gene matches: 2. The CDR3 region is CASSLTGAGNTIYF. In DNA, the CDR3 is TGTGCCAGCAGTCTGACAGGGGCTGGAAACACCATATATTTT.

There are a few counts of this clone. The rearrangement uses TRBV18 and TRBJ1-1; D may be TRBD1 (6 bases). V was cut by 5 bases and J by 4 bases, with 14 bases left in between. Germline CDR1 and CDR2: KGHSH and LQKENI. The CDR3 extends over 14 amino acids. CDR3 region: CASSTGPGTTEAFF. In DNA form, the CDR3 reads TGTGCCAGCTCAACAGGGCCAGGAACCACTGAAGCTTTCTTT.

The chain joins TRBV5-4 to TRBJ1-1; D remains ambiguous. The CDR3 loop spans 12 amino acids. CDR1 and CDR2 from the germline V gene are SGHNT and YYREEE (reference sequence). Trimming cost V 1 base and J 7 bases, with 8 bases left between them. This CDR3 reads CASSLNRVEAFF. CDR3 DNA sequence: TGTGCCAGCAGCTTGAACCGGGTTGAAGCTTTCTTT. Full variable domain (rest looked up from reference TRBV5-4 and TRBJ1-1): ETGVTQSPTHLIKTRGQQVTLRCSSQSGHNTVSWYQQALGQGPQFIFQYYREEENGRGNFPPRFSGLQFPNYSSELNVNALELDDSALYLCASSLNRVEAFFGQGTRLTVV.

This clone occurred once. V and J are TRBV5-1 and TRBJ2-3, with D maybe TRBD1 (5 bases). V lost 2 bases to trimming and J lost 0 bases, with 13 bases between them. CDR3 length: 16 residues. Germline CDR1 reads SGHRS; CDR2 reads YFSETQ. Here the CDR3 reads CASSLGLDRSTDTQYF. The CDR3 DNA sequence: TGCGCCAGCAGCTTAGGCTTAGACAGAAGCACAGATACGCAGTATTTT.

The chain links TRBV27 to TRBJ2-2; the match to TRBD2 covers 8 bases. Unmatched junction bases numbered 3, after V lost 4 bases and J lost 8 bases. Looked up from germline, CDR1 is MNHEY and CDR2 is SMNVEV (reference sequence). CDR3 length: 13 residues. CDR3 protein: CASSWREAGELFF. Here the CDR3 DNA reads TGTGCCAGCAGTTGGCGGGAGGCTGGGGAGCTGTTTTTT.

CDR3 sequence reads: CASSLVEDGSYEQYF. The CDR3 DNA sequence: TGTGCCAGCAGCTTGGTGGAGGACGGTTCCTACGAGCAGTACTTC. The chain combines TRBV5-4 with TRBJ2-5, with a possible D match to TRBD2 (5 bases). The J call may be in error: the DNA end matches TRBJ2-7 better. CDR3 length equals 15 residues. Looked up from germline, CDR1 is SGHNT and CDR2 is YYREEE (reference sequence).

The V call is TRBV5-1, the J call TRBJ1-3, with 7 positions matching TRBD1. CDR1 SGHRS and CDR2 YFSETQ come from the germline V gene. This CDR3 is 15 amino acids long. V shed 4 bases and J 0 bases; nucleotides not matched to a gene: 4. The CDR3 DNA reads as TGCGCCAGCAGCCCGACAGGGAGCTCTGGAAACACCATATATTTT. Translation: CASSPTGSSGNTIYF.

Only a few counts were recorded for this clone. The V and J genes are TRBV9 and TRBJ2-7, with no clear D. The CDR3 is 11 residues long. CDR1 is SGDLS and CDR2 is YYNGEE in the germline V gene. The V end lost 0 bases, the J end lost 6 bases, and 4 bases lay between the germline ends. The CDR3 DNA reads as TGTGCCAGCAGCGTAGAGAGCGAGCAGTACTTC. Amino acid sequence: CASSVESEQYF.

CDR3 nucleotides: TGTGCCAGCAGCGCCGGCTCGACTAGGGGAGAGACCCAGTACTTC. Translated, it gives CASSAGSTRGETQYF. The rearrangement uses TRBV7-3 and TRBJ2-5; maybe TRBD2 (6 bases). This CDR3 comprises 15 residues. CDR1 is SGHTA and CDR2 is FQGTGA in the germline V gene. V lost 5 bases and J 4 bases, leaving 17 bases between the germline ends.

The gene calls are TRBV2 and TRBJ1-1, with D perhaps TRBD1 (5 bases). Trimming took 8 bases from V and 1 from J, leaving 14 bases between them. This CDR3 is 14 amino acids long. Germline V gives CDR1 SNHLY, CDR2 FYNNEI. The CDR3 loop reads CASAASQGNTEAFF. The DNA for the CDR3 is TGTGCCAGCGCAGCTTCCCAGGGGAACACTGAAGCTTTCTTT.

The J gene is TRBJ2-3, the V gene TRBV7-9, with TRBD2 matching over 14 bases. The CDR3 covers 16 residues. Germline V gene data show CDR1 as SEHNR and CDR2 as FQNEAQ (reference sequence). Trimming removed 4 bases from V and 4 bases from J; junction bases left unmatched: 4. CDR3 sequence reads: CASSSRTSGRSDTQYF. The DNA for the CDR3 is TGTGCCAGCAGCTCGCGGACTAGCGGGAGGTCAGATACGCAGTATTTT.

This CDR3 reads CAWSVQGMYGYTF. The CDR3 DNA reads TGTGCCTGGAGTGTACAGGGGATGTATGGCTACACCTTC. The V gene is TRBV30, the J gene TRBJ1-2, with 7 bases aligning to TRBD1. CDR3 length: 13 residues. Germline loops: CDR1 GTSNPN, CDR2 SVGIG (reference sequence). Trimming took 0 bases from V and 5 from J; bases not matched to a gene: 3.

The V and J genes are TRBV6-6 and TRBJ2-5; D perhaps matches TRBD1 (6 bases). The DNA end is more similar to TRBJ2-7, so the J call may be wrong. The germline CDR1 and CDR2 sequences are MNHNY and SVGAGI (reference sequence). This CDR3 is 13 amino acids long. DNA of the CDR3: TGTGCCAGCAGCCCCGGGACAACCAACGAGCAGTACTTC. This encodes CASSPGTTNEQYF.

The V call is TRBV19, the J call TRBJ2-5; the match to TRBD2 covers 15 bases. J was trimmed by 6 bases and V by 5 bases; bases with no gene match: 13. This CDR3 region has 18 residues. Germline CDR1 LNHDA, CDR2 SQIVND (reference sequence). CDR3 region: CASSSTGTSGRYAKTQYF. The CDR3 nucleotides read TGTGCCAGTAGTTCCACGGGGACTAGCGGGAGGTACGCAAAGACCCAGTACTTC.

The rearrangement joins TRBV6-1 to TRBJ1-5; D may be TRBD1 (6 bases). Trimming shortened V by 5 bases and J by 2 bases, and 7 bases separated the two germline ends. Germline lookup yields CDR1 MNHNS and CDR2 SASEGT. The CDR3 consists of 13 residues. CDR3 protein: CASSWTGNQPQHF. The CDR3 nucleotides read TGTGCCAGCAGTTGGACAGGCAATCAGCCCCAGCATTTT.

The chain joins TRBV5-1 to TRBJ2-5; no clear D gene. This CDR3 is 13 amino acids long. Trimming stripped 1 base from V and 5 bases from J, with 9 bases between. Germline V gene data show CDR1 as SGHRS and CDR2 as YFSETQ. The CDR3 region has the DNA TGCGCCAGCAGCTTGTTTCCTCGGGAGACCCAGTACTTC. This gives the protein CASSLFPRETQYF.

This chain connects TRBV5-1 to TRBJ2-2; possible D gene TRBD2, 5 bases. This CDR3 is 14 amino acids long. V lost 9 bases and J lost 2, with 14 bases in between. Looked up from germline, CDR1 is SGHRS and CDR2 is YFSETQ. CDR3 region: CATRALANTGELFF. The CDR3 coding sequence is TGCGCCACCCGGGCCCTAGCTAACACCGGGGAGCTGTTTTTT.

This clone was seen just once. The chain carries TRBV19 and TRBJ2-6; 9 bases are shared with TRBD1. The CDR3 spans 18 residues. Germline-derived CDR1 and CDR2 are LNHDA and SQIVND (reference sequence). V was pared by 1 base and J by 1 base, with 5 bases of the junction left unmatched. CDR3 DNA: TGTGCCAGTAGTATAGGGGACAGGGTTTCTTCTGGGGCCAACGTCCTGACTTTC. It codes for CASSIGDRVSSGANVLTF.

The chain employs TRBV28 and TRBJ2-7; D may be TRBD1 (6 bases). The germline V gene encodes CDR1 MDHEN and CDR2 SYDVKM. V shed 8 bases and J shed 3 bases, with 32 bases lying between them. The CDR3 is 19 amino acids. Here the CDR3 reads CASQKLYREPPRLGYEQYF. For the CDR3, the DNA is TGTGCCAGCCAAAAACTGTACAGGGAGCCCCCAAGGCTCGGCTACGAGCAGTACTTC.

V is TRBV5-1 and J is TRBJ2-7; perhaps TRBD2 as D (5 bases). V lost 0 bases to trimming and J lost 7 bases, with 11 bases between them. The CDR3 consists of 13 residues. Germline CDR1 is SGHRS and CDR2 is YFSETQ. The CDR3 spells CASSLGRGGEQYF. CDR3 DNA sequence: TGCGCCAGCAGCTTGGGGCGTGGAGGAGAGCAGTACTTC.

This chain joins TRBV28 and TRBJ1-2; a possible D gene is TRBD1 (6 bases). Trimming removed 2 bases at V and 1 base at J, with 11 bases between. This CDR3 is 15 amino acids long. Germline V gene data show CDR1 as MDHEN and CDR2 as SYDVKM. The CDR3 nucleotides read TGTGCCAGCAGTTTAGGGGGGGCGGATAACTATGGCTACACCTTC. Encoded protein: CASSLGGADNYGYTF.

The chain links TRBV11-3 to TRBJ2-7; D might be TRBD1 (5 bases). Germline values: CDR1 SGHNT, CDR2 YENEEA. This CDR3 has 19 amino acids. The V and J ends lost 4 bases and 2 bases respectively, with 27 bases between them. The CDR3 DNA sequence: TGTGCCAGCAGCTCCAAACTCTCCTTCCAAGGGGTAGGAACCTACGAGCAGTACTTC. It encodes CASSSKLSFQGVGTYEQYF.

DNA for the CDR3: TGTGCCAGCAGCCCGACAGGGGGAGGCACAGATACGCAGTATTTT. Amino acid sequence: CASSPTGGGTDTQYF. The chain carries TRBV7-3 and TRBJ2-3; 9 nucleotides agree with TRBD1. J lost 1 base, V lost 5 bases, and 4 bases had no gene match. The CDR3 extends over 15 amino acids. Germline CDR1 SGHTA, CDR2 FQGTGA.

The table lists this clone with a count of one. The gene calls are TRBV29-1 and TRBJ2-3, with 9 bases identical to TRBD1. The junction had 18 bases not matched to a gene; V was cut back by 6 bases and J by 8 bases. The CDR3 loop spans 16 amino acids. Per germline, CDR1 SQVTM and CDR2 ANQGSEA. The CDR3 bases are TGCAGCGTCACAACGCCGGGACAGGGAAGGCTAGGTACGCAGTATTTT. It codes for CSVTTPGQGRLGTQYF.